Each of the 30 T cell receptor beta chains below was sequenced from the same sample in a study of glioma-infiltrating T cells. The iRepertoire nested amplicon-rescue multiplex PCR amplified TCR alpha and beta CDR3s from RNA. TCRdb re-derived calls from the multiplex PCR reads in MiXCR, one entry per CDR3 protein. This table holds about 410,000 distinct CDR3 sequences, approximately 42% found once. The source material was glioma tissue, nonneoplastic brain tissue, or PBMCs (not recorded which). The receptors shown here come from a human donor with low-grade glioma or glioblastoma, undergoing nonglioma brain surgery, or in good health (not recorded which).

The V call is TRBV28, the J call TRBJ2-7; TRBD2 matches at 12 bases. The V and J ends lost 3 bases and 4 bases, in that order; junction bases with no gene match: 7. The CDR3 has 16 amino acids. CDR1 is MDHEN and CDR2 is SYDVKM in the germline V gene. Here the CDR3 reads CASSLEGLAGLYEQYF. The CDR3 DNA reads TGTGCCAGCAGTTTGGAGGGACTAGCGGGTCTTTACGAGCAGTACTTC.

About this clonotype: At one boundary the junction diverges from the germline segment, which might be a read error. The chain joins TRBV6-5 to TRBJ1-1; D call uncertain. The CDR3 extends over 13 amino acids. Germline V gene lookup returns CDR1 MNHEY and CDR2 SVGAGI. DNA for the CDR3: TGTGCCAGCAGTTACTCAAAGAACTCTGAAGCTTTCTTT. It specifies CASSYSKNSEAFF.

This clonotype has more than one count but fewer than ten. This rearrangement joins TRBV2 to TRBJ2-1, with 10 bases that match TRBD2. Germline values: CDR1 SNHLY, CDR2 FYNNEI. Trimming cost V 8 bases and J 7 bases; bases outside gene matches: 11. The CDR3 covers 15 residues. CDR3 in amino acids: CASYPSGRAENEQFF. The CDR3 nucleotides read TGTGCCAGCTACCCTAGCGGGAGAGCGGAGAATGAGCAGTTCTTC.

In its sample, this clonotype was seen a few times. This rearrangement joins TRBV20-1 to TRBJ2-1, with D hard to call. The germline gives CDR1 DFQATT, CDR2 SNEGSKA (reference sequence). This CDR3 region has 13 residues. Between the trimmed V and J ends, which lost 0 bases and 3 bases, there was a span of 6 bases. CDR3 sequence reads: CSARDLNYNEQFF. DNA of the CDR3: TGCAGTGCTAGAGATCTCAACTACAATGAGCAGTTCTTC.

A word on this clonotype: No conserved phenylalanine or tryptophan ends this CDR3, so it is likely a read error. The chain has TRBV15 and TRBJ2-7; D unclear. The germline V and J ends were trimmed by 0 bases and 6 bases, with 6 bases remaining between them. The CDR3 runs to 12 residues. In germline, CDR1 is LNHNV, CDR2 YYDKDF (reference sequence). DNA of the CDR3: TGTGCCACCAGCAGAGATCGGTGCGAGCAGTACTTG. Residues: CATSRDRCEQYL.

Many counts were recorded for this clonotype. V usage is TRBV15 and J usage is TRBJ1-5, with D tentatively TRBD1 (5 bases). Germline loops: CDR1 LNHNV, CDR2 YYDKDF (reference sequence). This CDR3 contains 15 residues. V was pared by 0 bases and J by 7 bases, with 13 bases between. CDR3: CATSRDLGVRQPQHF. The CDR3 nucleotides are TGTGCCACCAGCAGAGATCTAGGGGTACGCCAGCCCCAGCATTTT.

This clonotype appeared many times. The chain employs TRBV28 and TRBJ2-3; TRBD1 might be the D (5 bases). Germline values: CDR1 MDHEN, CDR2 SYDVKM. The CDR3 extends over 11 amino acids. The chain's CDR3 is CVRQYRNTQYF. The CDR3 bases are TGTGTCAGACAGTACCGGAATACGCAGTATTTT.

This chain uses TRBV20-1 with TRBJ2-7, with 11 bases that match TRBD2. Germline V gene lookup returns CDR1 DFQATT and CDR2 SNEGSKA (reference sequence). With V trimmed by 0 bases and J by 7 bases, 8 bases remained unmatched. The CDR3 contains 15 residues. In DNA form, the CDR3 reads TGCAGTGCTAGAGATCAACTAGCGGGAGCCGGGGAGCAGTACTTC. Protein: CSARDQLAGAGEQYF.

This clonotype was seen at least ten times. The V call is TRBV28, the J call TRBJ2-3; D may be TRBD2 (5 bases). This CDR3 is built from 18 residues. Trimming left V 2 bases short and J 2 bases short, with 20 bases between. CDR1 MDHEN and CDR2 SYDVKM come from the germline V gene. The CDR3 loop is CASSLSPGLGSLTDTQYF. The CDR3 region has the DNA TGTGCCAGCAGTTTAAGCCCCGGGTTGGGGAGCCTCACAGATACGCAGTATTTT.

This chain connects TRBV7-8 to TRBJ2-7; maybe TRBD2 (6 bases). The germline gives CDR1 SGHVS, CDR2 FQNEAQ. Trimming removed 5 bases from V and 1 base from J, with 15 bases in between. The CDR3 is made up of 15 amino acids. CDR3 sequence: CASSRIEGLSYEQYF. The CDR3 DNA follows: TGTGCCAGCAGCCGAATAGAAGGACTATCCTACGAGCAGTACTTC.

The CDR3 sequence: CASTSGDTDTQYF. CDR3 DNA sequence: TGTGCCAGTACTAGCGGGGACACAGATACGCAGTATTTT. The chain carries TRBV12-3 or TRBV12-4 and TRBJ2-3; TRBD2 agrees at 10 bases. The CDR3 totals 13 residues. Losses at the gene ends were 9 bases for V and 2 bases for J; bases not matched to a gene: 2.

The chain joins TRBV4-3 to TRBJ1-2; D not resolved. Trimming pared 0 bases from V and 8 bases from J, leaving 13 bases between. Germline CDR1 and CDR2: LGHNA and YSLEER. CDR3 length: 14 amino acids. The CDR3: CASSQEYRIEGYTF. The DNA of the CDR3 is TGCGCCAGCAGCCAAGAGTATCGTATAGAGGGCTACACCTTC.

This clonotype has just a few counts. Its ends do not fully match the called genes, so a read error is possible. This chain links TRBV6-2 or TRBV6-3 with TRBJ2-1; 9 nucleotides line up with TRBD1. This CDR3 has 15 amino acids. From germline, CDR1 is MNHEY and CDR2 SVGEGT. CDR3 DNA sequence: TGTGCCACCAGTGATCCCCGGACAGGGGACAATGAGCAGTTCTTC. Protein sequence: CATSDPRTGDNEQFF.

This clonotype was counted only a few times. The CDR3 sequence is CSASLGLADYEQYF. The CDR3 bases are TGCAGTGCTTCCCTGGGGCTAGCGGACTACGAGCAGTACTTC. V usage is TRBV20-1 and J usage is TRBJ2-7, with TRBD2 matching over 7 bases. V shed 5 bases, J shed 3 bases, and the junction held 10 bases outside the gene matches. Germline CDR1 DFQATT, CDR2 SNEGSKA (reference sequence). The CDR3 is 14 residues long.

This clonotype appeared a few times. The CDR3 DNA reads TGTGCCAGCAGTTCTGAACAGGGGTGGTACAATGAGCAGTTCTTC. Amino acid sequence: CASSSEQGWYNEQFF. The gene calls are TRBV27 and TRBJ2-1; 7 nucleotides match TRBD1. V was pared by 4 bases and J by 4 bases, with 7 bases of the junction left unmatched. CDR1 is MNHEY, CDR2 SMNVEV, per germline (reference sequence). The CDR3 runs to 15 residues.

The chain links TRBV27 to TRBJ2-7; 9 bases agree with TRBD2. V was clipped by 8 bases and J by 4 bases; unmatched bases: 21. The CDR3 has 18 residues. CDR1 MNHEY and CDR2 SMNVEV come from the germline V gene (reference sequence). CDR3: CASSRAFSSGMGCYEQYF. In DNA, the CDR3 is TGTGCCAGCTCCCGGGCATTCTCTAGCGGGATGGGTTGTTACGAGCAGTACTTC.

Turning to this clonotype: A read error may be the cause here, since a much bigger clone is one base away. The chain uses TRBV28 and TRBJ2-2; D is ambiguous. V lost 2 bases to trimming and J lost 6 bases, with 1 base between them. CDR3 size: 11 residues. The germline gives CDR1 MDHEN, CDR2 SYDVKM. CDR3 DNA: TGTGCCAGCAGTTTAGCCGGGGAGCTGTTTTTT. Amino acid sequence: CASSLAGELFF.

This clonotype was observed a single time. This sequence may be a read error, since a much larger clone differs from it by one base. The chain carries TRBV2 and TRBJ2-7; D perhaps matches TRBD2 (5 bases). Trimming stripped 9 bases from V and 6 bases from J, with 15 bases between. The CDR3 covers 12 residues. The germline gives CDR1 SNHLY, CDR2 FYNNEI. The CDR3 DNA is TGTGCCAGAAGTTACGGGATAGGCGAGCAGTACTTC. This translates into CARSYGIGEQYF.

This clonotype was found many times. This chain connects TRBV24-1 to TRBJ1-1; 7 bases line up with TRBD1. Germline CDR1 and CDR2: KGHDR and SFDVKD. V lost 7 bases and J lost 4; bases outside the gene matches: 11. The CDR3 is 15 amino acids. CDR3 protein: CATRSTQGSSTEAFF. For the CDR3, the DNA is TGTGCCACCAGATCAACACAGGGGAGTAGCACTGAAGCTTTCTTT.

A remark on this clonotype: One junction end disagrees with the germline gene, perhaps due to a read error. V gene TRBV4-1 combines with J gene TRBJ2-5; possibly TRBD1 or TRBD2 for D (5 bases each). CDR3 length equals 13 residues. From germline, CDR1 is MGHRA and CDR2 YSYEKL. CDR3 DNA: TGCGACAGCAGCCGGGGCACCCAAGAGACCCAGTACTTC. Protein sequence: CDSSRGTQETQYF.

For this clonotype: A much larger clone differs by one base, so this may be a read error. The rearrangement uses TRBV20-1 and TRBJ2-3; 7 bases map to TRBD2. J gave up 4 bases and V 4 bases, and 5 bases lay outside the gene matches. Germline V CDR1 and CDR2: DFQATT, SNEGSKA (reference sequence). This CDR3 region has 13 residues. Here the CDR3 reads CSAKGTNADTQYF. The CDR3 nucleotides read TGCAGTGCTAAAGGGACTAACGCAGATACGCAGTATTTT.

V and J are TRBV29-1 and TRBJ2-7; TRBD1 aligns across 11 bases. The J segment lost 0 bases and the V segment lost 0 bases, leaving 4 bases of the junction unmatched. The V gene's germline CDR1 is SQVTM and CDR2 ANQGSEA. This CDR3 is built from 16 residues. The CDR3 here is CSVEDGGQGASYEQYF. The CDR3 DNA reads TGCAGCGTTGAAGATGGTGGACAGGGGGCCTCCTACGAGCAGTACTTC.

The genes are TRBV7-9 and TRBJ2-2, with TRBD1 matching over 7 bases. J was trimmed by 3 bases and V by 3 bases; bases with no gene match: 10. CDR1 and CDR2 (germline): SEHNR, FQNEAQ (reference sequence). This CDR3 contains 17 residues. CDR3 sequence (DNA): TGTGCCAGCAGCTTTACAGGGGTGGACACCTACACCGGGGAGCTGTTTTTT. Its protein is CASSFTGVDTYTGELFF.

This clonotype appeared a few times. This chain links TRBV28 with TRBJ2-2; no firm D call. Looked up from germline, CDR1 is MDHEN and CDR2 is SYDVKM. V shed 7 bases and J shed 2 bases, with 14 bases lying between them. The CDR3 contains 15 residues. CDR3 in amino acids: CASTPSPLNTGELFF. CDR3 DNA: TGTGCCAGCACCCCGTCCCCCCTCAACACCGGGGAGCTGTTTTTT.

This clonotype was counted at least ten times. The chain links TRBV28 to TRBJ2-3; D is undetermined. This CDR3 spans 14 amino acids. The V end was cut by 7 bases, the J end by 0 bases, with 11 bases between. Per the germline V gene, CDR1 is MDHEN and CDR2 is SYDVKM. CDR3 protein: CASTPGGSTDTQYF. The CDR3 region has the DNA TGTGCCAGCACCCCCGGCGGAAGCACAGATACGCAGTATTTT.

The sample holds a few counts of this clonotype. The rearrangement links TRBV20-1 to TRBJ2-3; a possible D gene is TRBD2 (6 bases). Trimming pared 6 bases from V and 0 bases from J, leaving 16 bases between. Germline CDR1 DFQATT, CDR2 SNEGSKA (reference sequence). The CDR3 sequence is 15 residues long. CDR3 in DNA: TGCAGTGCCCTGTTGGAGGGGTCAAGCACAGATACGCAGTATTTT. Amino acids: CSALLEGSSTDTQYF.

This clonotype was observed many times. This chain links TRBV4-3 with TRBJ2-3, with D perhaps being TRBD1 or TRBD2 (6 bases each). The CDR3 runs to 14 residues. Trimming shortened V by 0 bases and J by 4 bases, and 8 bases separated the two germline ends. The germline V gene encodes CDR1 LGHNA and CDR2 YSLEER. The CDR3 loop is CASSQDRGPDTQYF. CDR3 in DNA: TGCGCCAGCAGCCAAGATCGGGGGCCAGATACGCAGTATTTT.

CDR3 sequence: CSARDMREHQYADEQFF. CDR3 bases: TGCAGTGCTAGAGATATGCGGGAGCATCAATATGCGGATGAGCAGTTCTTC. The rearrangement joins TRBV20-1 to TRBJ2-1; 7 nucleotides line up with TRBD2. CDR1 is DFQATT, CDR2 SNEGSKA, per germline (reference sequence). This CDR3 has 17 amino acids. V was clipped by 0 bases and J by 8 bases; unmatched bases: 16.

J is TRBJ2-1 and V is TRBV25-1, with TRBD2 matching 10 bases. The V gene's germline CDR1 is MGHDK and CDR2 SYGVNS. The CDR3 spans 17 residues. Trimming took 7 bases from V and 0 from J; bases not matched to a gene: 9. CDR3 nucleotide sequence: TGTGCCAGCACTGAGCGGGAGGGCCTTAGCTCCTACAATGAGCAGTTCTTC. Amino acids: CASTEREGLSSYNEQFF.

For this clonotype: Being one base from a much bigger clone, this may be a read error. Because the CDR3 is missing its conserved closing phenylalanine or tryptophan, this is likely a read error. The CDR3 DNA reads TGTGCCAGCAGCTACGGGACTAGCGGCCATACGCAGTATCTT. Translating gives CASSYGTSGHTQYL. The chain joins TRBV27 to TRBJ2-3; 11 nucleotides align to TRBD2. Trimming at V came to 6 bases and at J to 7 bases, leaving 6 bases not matched to a gene. This CDR3 has 14 residues. Germline CDR1 MNHEY, CDR2 SMNVEV (reference sequence).